These 17 T cell receptor beta chains were all obtained from the same sample, sequenced in a study of T cells in localized non-small cell lung cancer. Profiling relied on immunoSEQ multiplex PCR, and the TCRdb table lists in-frame clones only, not all of them. The sample has some 54,000 clones, around 81% seen once. Sequenced material: PBMCs, taken before any cancer treatment. All receptors come from a woman between 40 and 69 years old with stage II lung adenocarcinoma.

The gene calls are TRBV19 and TRBJ2-3; D remains unclear. Deletions cut 10 bases from V and 0 bases from J, with 8 bases between. This CDR3 has 12 amino acids. The V gene's germline CDR1 is LNHDA and CDR2 SQIVND (reference sequence). This CDR3 is CATLSSTDTQYF. CDR3 nucleotides: TGTGCCACCCTGTCTAGCACAGATACGCAGTATTTT.

The V call is TRBV5-4, the J call TRBJ2-1; no reliable D call. There are 13 residues in the CDR3. Trimming left V 4 bases short and J 10 bases short, with 15 bases between. Looked up from germline, CDR1 is SGHNT and CDR2 is YYREEE (reference sequence). The CDR3 nucleotides are TGTGCCAGCAGCCCCGATGGCCTTCGGGAGCAGTTCTTC. Its protein product is CASSPDGLREQFF.

The chain uses TRBV7-9 and TRBJ1-2; D is perhaps TRBD1 (5 bases). The V and J ends lost 0 bases and 0 bases respectively, with 8 bases between them. CDR1 and CDR2 from the germline V gene are SEHNR and FQNEAQ (reference sequence). This CDR3 region has 15 residues. CDR3: CASSLARGANYGYTF. CDR3 in DNA: TGTGCCAGCAGCTTAGCAAGGGGAGCTAACTATGGCTACACCTTC.

The chain recombines TRBV9 with TRBJ2-1; D is ambiguous. The CDR3 has 14 residues. The V gene lost 2 bases and the J gene lost 4 bases, with 10 bases spanning the gap. CDR1 and CDR2 (germline): SGDLS, YYNGEE. CDR3 nucleotides: TGTGCCAGCAGCGTCGCGGATAGATACAATGAGCAGTTCTTC. This codes for CASSVADRYNEQFF.

J is TRBJ1-6 and V is TRBV7-8; no reliable D call. The CDR3 has 15 amino acids. CDR1 and CDR2 from the germline V gene are SGHVS and FQNEAQ. V was trimmed by 2 bases and J by 7 bases, leaving 12 bases between them. This chain's CDR3 is CASSLTSGLNSPLHF. The CDR3 nucleotides are TGTGCCAGCAGCTTAACTTCAGGACTAAATTCACCCCTCCACTTT.

This clone has only a few counts. This rearrangement joins TRBV12-5 to TRBJ2-2, with unresolved D. This CDR3 is built from 12 residues. Germline assignment: CDR1 LGHNT and CDR2 FRNRAP. Trimming pared 5 bases from V and 0 bases from J, leaving 1 base between. CDR3 sequence (DNA): TGTGCTAGTGGTACGAACACCGGGGAGCTGTTTTTT. Protein product: CASGTNTGELFF.

On this clone: At one boundary the junction diverges from the germline segment, which might be a read error. V and J are TRBV19 and TRBJ2-4; TRBD2 is a possible D gene (7 bases). Germline lookup yields CDR1 LNHDA and CDR2 SQIVND (reference sequence). This CDR3 comprises 15 residues. The CDR3, as DNA: TGTGCCAGTATGGGAGGGGGGGAAGCCCAAAACATTCAGTACTTC. Its translation: CASMGGGEAQNIQYF.

The genes are TRBV2 and TRBJ1-2; D gene ambiguous. This CDR3 region has 14 residues. Germline V CDR1 and CDR2: SNHLY, FYNNEI. V gave up 3 bases and J gave up 4 bases, with 12 bases separating them. The CDR3 bases are TGTGCCAGCAGTGACCGGGCTTCTAGCTATGGCTACACCTTC. Protein product: CASSDRASSYGYTF.

V and J are TRBV7-9 and TRBJ2-5, with 9 bases matching TRBD2. This CDR3 has 16 residues. The V gene end was trimmed by 5 bases and the J gene end by 4 bases; junction bases not matched to a gene: 11. Germline V gives CDR1 SEHNR, CDR2 FQNEAQ (reference sequence). CDR3 bases: TGTGCCAGCAGCCCCGTGGGCGGGGGGGCATTAGAGACCCAGTACTTC. It translates to CASSPVGGGALETQYF.

Comments on this clone: One junction end disagrees with the germline gene, perhaps due to a read error. The chain's CDR3 is CASSESGGTDTQYF. CDR3 sequence (DNA): TGTGCTAGCAGCGAAAGCGGGGGCACAGATACGCAGTATTTT. V usage is TRBV7-7 and J usage is TRBJ2-3, with TRBD2 matching over 7 bases. CDR1 is SSHAT and CDR2 is FNYEAQ in the germline V gene (reference sequence). This CDR3 has 14 amino acids.

The chain is built from TRBV6-1 and TRBJ1-1; the D is unclear. The germline V gene has CDR1 MNHNS and CDR2 SASEGT. The CDR3 sequence is 11 residues long. The V gene lost 6 bases and the J gene lost 5 bases, with 7 bases spanning the gap. CDR3 bases: TGTGCCAGCAGGAAAGGGACTGAAGCTTTCTTT. Amino acid sequence: CASRKGTEAFF.

This sequence joins TRBV11-3 and TRBJ2-5; 8 bases align to TRBD1. The CDR3 is 15 amino acids. J gave up 5 bases and V 1 base, and 6 bases lay outside the gene matches. Germline CDR1 reads SGHNT; CDR2 reads YENEEA. CDR3: CASSLGQGTEETQYF. The CDR3 nucleotides read TGTGCCAGCAGCTTAGGACAGGGGACGGAGGAGACCCAGTACTTC.

This chain uses TRBV2 with TRBJ2-6; 9 bases fit TRBD1. The V segment lost 7 bases and the J segment 7 bases; nucleotides outside the gene matches: 11. The germline gives CDR1 SNHLY, CDR2 FYNNEI. The CDR3 sequence is 16 residues long. Written as DNA, the CDR3 is TGTGCCAGCATGGGACAGGGAGTTGCAGGTGCCAACGTCCTGACTTTC. It specifies CASMGQGVAGANVLTF. The complete variable domain, with remaining parts taken from reference TRBV2 and TRBJ2-6, reads EPEVTQTPSHQVTQMGQEVILRCVPISNHLYFYWYRQILGQKVEFLVSFYNNEISEKSEIFDDQFSVERPDGSNFTLKIRSTKLEDSAMYFCASMGQGVAGANVLTFGAGSRLTVL.

This chain joins TRBV29-1 and TRBJ2-5, with D possibly TRBD1 on 6 matching bases. From germline, CDR1 is SQVTM and CDR2 ANQGSEA. The CDR3 totals 13 residues. Trimming removed 5 bases from V and 5 bases from J, with 15 bases in between. The CDR3 coding sequence is TGCAGCGTTCAGCCTGGGGGCTTTGAGACCCAGTACTTC. It codes for CSVQPGGFETQYF.

This clone was observed a few times. The CDR3 region has the DNA TGCAGCGTTGAAGGTCTAGCCGCTCCTCCGGGACAGGACACTGAAGCTTTCTTT. Translation gives CSVEGLAAPPGQDTEAFF. The J gene is TRBJ1-1, the V gene TRBV29-1, with 8 positions matching TRBD1. The CDR3 extends over 18 amino acids. V shed 1 base and J 3 bases; nucleotides not matched to a gene: 16. Germline CDR1 is SQVTM and CDR2 is ANQGSEA.

This clone was observed a few times. The chain recombines TRBV7-8 with TRBJ1-1, with D perhaps matching TRBD1 (6 bases). The CDR3 runs 15 residues. V lost 0 bases and J 0 bases, leaving 8 bases between the germline ends. CDR1 is SGHVS, CDR2 FQNEAQ, per germline. CDR3 in DNA: TGTGCCAGCAGCTTAGCTCAGGGGATGAACACTGAAGCTTTCTTT. This encodes CASSLAQGMNTEAFF.

This CDR3 reads CASGTGETQYF. DNA for the CDR3: TGCGCCAGCGGAACAGGAGAGACCCAGTACTTC. V is TRBV5-1 and J is TRBJ2-5; D might be TRBD1 (5 bases). Germline CDR1 reads SGHRS; CDR2 reads YFSETQ. V lost 7 bases to trimming and J lost 4 bases, with 8 bases between them. The CDR3 sequence is 11 residues long.